These T cell receptor beta chains were read from a single sample in a study of T cell responses to AZD1222 COVID-19 vaccine. Only in-frame clones appear in the TCRdb table, and some are missing; sequencing was by immunoSEQ multiplex PCR. The table records 190,000 or so clones, more than 85% of them present only once. The source was peripheral blood, collected 28 days after the second AZD1222 dose. These receptors originate from an adult who received the AZD1222 COVID-19 vaccine. Both conserved end residues are trimmed from each CDR3. The D gene is left open where the match is weak.

d_gene,j_gene,v_gene,CDR3aa
TRBD2,TRBJ2-7,TRBV2,ASSRGGAALGGRG
-,TRBJ2-7,TRBV11-2,ASSPVWAVGHEQY
TRBD1,TRBJ1-2,TRBV19,ATTDRGYGYT
TRBD1,TRBJ1-4,TRBV6-6,ASSYGPGGTGEKLF
-,TRBJ2-1,TRBV5-1,ASSRDGSSYNEQF
TRBD1,TRBJ2-5,TRBV29-1,SVGDRRVGQETQY
-,TRBJ1-4,TRBV19,ASSTPGTTNEKLF
-,TRBJ1-4,TRBV19,ASSNGAATNEKLF
TRBD2,TRBJ2-1,TRBV27,ASSLGTIADNEQF
-,TRBJ2-3,TRBV28,ASSLFFGDTQY
-,TRBJ2-1,TRBV11-1,ASSDSGYNEQF
-,TRBJ2-1,TRBV3-1/TRBV3-2,ASSQEGGDEQF
-,TRBJ2-5,TRBV12-2,ASRLARGVETQY
-,TRBJ1-5,TRBV19,ASSIGQIGSQPQH
TRBD1,TRBJ2-3,TRBV5-1,ASSSLLGQGAYVITDTQY
TRBD2,TRBJ2-2,TRBV19,ASSIDTGGDTGELF
-,TRBJ2-2,TRBV25-1,ASSPYSHYTGELF
-,TRBJ1-4,TRBV4-2,ASSQGGLTGEKLF
TRBD2,TRBJ2-1,TRBV24-1,ATSDSPGGGGHEQF
TRBD1,TRBJ1-2,TRBV4-1,ASSLGRGPVYGYT
-,TRBJ2-1,TRBV7-9,ASSVEGYYNEQF
TRBD1,TRBJ2-7,TRBV2,ASSGGDRGIDEQY
-,TRBJ1-2,TRBV28,ASSSNNMYGYT
-,TRBJ2-7,TRBV6-2/TRBV6-3,ASSYPFEDPYEQY
-,TRBJ1-6,TRBV7-2,ASSLEARRVNSPLH
TRBD1,TRBJ2-1,TRBV24-1,ATSVRDRGYNEQF
TRBD2,TRBJ2-3,TRBV12-5,ASDVGGGWVATDTQY
TRBD1,TRBJ1-6,TRBV6-5,ASSPGQGGSPLH
-,TRBJ2-7,TRBV2,ASKTGYEQY
-,TRBJ1-1,TRBV27,ASSLSRLGTTEAF
TRBD2,TRBJ2-1,TRBV5-1,ASSISLAGVSNEQF
TRBD2,TRBJ2-7,TRBV3-1/TRBV3-2,ASSRLVSGRPYEQY
TRBD2,TRBJ2-1,TRBV5-1,ASSLPTGGNEQF
-,TRBJ1-5,TRBV5-8,ASSLEGGGHQPQH
-,TRBJ1-1,TRBV2,ASSGGGVSVGTEAF
TRBD2,TRBJ2-5,TRBV28,ASTAPGGKETQY
-,TRBJ1-2,TRBV11-1,ASSLVGDGYT
-,TRBJ2-7,TRBV19,ASSIIGADRVEEQY
-,TRBJ2-7,TRBV7-8,ASSPFRSYEQY
-,TRBJ2-2,TRBV15,ATSPRGGELF
-,TRBJ2-1,TRBV6-5,ASSSPTHEQF
TRBD1,TRBJ2-7,TRBV15,ATSRDNRGPSSYEQY
-,TRBJ1-6,TRBV7-2,ASSLAGGGRDSPLH
TRBD1,TRBJ2-2,TRBV10-1,ASSPGQRTGELF
TRBD1,TRBJ1-4,TRBV4-2,ASSQEVSLGTGPPNEKLF
-,TRBJ2-2,TRBV5-1,ASSPNTGTAAGELF